The 17 T cell receptor beta chains in this list originate from one sample, sequenced in a study of T cell responses to AZD1222 COVID-19 vaccine. Assay used: immunoSEQ multiplex PCR; TCRdb lists only in-frame clones, some missing. The table records approximately 110,000 clones, around 88% of them present only once. Sequenced here: peripheral blood, sampled on day 0 of AZD1222 vaccination. The receptors here all came from an adult in good health.

V gene TRBV7-2 combines with J gene TRBJ1-5; possibly TRBD1 for D (5 bases). With 1 base removed from V and 9 bases from J, the gap between germline ends came to 10 bases. Germline V lookup: CDR1 SGHTA, CDR2 FQGNSA. CDR3 length equals 13 residues. CDR3 in amino acids: CASSLEGFRPQHF. CDR3 nucleotide sequence: TGTGCCAGCAGCTTAGAGGGGTTTAGGCCCCAGCATTTT.

About this clone: A read error may account for a junction end that differs from germline. The sample contains more than one DNA sequence encoding this CDR3. V is TRBV28 and J is TRBJ1-1; no reliable D call. The length of the CDR3 is 14 residues. Germline V CDR1 and CDR2: MDHEN, SYDVKM. Written as DNA, the CDR3 is TGTGCCAGTAGTTTGAGCACCTTGGGCACTGAAGCTTTCTTT. Its protein product is CASSLSTLGTEAFF. The full variable domain, with the rest looked up from reference TRBV28 and TRBJ1-1, is DVKVTQSSRYLVKRTGEKVFLECVQDMDHENMFWYRQDPGLGLRLIYFSYDVKMKEKGDIPEGYSVSREKKERFSLILESASTNQTSMYLCASSLSTLGTEAFFGQGTRLTVV.

V and J are TRBV29-1 and TRBJ1-3; D perhaps matches TRBD1 (5 bases). The CDR3 consists of 12 residues. Trimming pared 4 bases from V and 4 bases from J, leaving 8 bases between. From germline, CDR1 is SQVTM and CDR2 ANQGSEA. The CDR3 spells CSVVGDGNTIYF. The CDR3 DNA reads as TGCAGCGTTGTGGGGGACGGAAACACCATATATTTT.

The chain carries TRBV12-5 and TRBJ2-5; D gene unclear. CDR1 LGHNT and CDR2 FRNRAP come from the germline V gene. The V end was cut by 1 base, the J end by 5 bases, with 8 bases between. The CDR3 runs to 13 residues. The CDR3 coding sequence is TGTGCTAGTGGTTTGGATCCCACCGAGACCCAGTACTTC. Translating it yields CASGLDPTETQYF.

This clone appeared a few times. The gene calls are TRBV9 and TRBJ2-7; D unresolved. The germline gives CDR1 SGDLS, CDR2 YYNGEE. The ends were cut back, 0 bases at V and 2 bases at J, with 12 bases in the middle. The CDR3 spans 15 residues. CDR3 sequence reads: CASSVAWGSTYEQYF. The CDR3 bases are TGTGCCAGCAGCGTAGCTTGGGGTTCTACCTACGAGCAGTACTTC.

V and J are TRBV28 and TRBJ2-7; D could derive from TRBD1 or TRBD2 (5 bases each). V lost 6 bases to trimming and J lost 6 bases, with 15 bases between them. The CDR3 sequence is 13 residues long. Per the germline V gene, CDR1 is MDHEN and CDR2 is SYDVKM. DNA for the CDR3: TGTGCCAGCAGGGGACCGTTAGGTCTCGAGCAGTACTTC. Its translation is CASRGPLGLEQYF. The variable domain in full, completed from reference TRBV28 and TRBJ2-7, reads DVKVTQSSRYLVKRTGEKVFLECVQDMDHENMFWYRQDPGLGLRLIYFSYDVKMKEKGDIPEGYSVSREKKERFSLILESASTNQTSMYLCASRGPLGLEQYFGPGTRLTVT.

The chain links TRBV7-2 to TRBJ1-6; 8 nucleotides align to TRBD1. Germline-derived CDR1 and CDR2 are SGHTA and FQGNSA. There are 16 residues in the CDR3. Losses at the gene ends were 4 bases for V and 9 bases for J; bases not matched to a gene: 11. CDR3 residues: CASSSSSGTGASPLHF. CDR3 DNA sequence: TGTGCCAGCAGCTCCTCATCCGGGACAGGTGCTTCACCCCTCCACTTT.

V is TRBV7-9 and J is TRBJ1-4, with 9 bases identical to TRBD1. V lost 5 bases to trimming and J lost 7 bases; unmatched junction nucleotides: 5. Germline V lookup: CDR1 SEHNR, CDR2 FQNEAQ (reference sequence). The CDR3 extends over 14 amino acids. The CDR3 spells CASSRADRGEKLFF. CDR3 DNA sequence: TGTGCCAGCAGCCGGGCGGACAGGGGTGAAAAACTGTTTTTT.

The chain couples TRBV19 to TRBJ1-3; D remains ambiguous. The CDR3 is 16 residues long. The germline V gene has CDR1 LNHDA and CDR2 SQIVND (reference sequence). Between the trimmed V and J ends, which lost 3 bases and 0 bases, there was a span of 12 bases. The DNA for the CDR3 is TGTGCCAGTAGTATGTACAGCAGCTTCTCTGGAAACACCATATATTTT. This sequence encodes CASSMYSSFSGNTIYF.

The chain combines TRBV28 with TRBJ2-7; D gene ambiguous. The ends were cut back, 2 bases at V and 3 bases at J, with 2 bases in the middle. The CDR3 has 11 amino acids. Germline CDR1 is MDHEN and CDR2 is SYDVKM. CDR3 coding DNA: TGTGCCAGCAGTTTACGCTACGAGCAGTACTTC. Protein: CASSLRYEQYF.

The chain links TRBV4-2 to TRBJ2-2; D not resolved. This CDR3 spans 15 amino acids. Germline V gene sequence: CDR1 LGHNA, CDR2 YNFKEQ. Trimming removed 1 base from V and 4 bases from J, with 10 bases in between. DNA for the CDR3: TGTGCCAGCAGCCAAGTTGCCCGCTCCACCGGGGAGCTGTTTTTT. Its translation is CASSQVARSTGELFF.

CDR3 residues: CAAESGGGTEAFF. The CDR3 DNA follows: TGCGCCGCGGAGTCGGGTGGGGGGACTGAAGCTTTCTTT. The chain uses TRBV4-1 and TRBJ1-1, with a weak D call TRBD1 (5 bases). The CDR3 length is 13 residues. CDR1 and CDR2 (germline): MGHRA, YSYEKL. Trimming took 11 bases from V and 5 from J, leaving 18 bases between them.

This rearrangement joins TRBV6-4 to TRBJ2-3, with 9 bases aligning to TRBD1. This CDR3 has 16 amino acids. Germline V gene sequence: CDR1 MRHNA, CDR2 SNTAGT. With V trimmed by 6 bases and J by 5 bases, 12 bases remained unmatched. CDR3 nucleotides: TGTGCCAGCAGAGAAGGGACAGGGAATTTTGGAGATACGCAGTATTTT. Residues: CASREGTGNFGDTQYF.

Comment on this clone: Other DNA sequences in this sample translate to the same CDR3. V and J are TRBV6-1 and TRBJ1-2; D remains ambiguous. The CDR3 has 12 amino acids. Trimming removed 1 base at V and 8 bases at J, with 8 bases between. Per germline, CDR1 MNHNS and CDR2 SASEGT. CDR3 sequence reads: CASSEGGNGYTF. In DNA form, the CDR3 reads TGTGCCAGCAGTGAAGGGGGAAACGGCTACACCTTC.

The chain couples TRBV19 to TRBJ1-1; 7 bases agree with TRBD1. Germline CDR1 is LNHDA and CDR2 is SQIVND (reference sequence). The CDR3 consists of 15 residues. V shed 4 bases and J 5 bases; nucleotides not matched to a gene: 10. The DNA for the CDR3 is TGTGCCAGTAGTACTGGAGGGCAGGGGGGAACTGAAGCTTTCTTT. Translated: CASSTGGQGGTEAFF. The full variable domain, rest sourced from reference TRBV19 and TRBJ1-1, is DGGITQSPKYLFRKEGQNVTLSCEQNLNHDAMYWYRQDPGQGLRLIYYSQIVNDFQKGDIAEGYSVSREKKESFPLTVTSAQKNPTAFYLCASSTGGQGGTEAFFGQGTRLTVV.

This chain uses TRBV18 with TRBJ2-7, with 8 bases that match TRBD1. Germline V gene lookup returns CDR1 KGHSH and CDR2 LQKENI. V dropped 6 bases and J dropped 3; count of bases not matched to a gene: 4. The CDR3 contains 13 residues. In nucleotides, the CDR3 is TGTGCCAGCTCCGGACAGGGCCGCTACGAGCAGTACTTC. Protein sequence: CASSGQGRYEQYF.

The chain links TRBV24-1 to TRBJ1-1; no reliable D call. The CDR3 consists of 11 residues. V shed 9 bases and J shed 1 base, with 5 bases lying between them. CDR1 and CDR2 (germline): KGHDR, SFDVKD. DNA for the CDR3: TGTGCCACCCGGGGGAACACTGAAGCTTTCTTT. It codes for CATRGNTEAFF.